This TCR beta chain was retrieved from a study of OX40 agonist ivuxolimab in advanced cancers. At the level of the study: The study treated patients with ivuxolimab, an agonistic anti-OX40 (CD134) antibody. The diagnoses of dose-escalation patients were hepatocellular carcinoma, melanoma, renal cell or head and neck cancer.

This CDR3 is 13 amino acids long. In germline, CDR1 is WNHNN, CDR2 SYGVQD (reference sequence). Trimming left V 6 bases short and J 6 bases short, with 14 bases between. Blood sampling was done at baseline, cycle 4 day 1, and cycle 7 day 1. Broader study findings: More expanded clones were seen, on average, in CD8+ T cells than in CD4+.

Assay: immunoSEQ multiplex PCR; the TCRdb copy retains only in-frame clones and omits some. The sample contains some 100,000 clones, 80% to 90% of which appear only once. This clone was observed a single time. The target antigen is unknown. The material was CD4+ or CD8+ T cells sorted from blood, obtained in a trial of the OX40 agonist ivuxolimab. The sequence was obtained from an adult with an advanced solid tumor such as melanoma, head and neck, liver or kidney cancer. The J gene is TRBJ1-1, the V gene TRBV10-1, with D tentatively TRBD1 (6 bases). CDR3 amino acids: CASRQGPRPEAFF. The CDR3 coding sequence is TGCGCCAGCAGACAGGGTCCTCGCCCTGAAGCTTTCTTT.